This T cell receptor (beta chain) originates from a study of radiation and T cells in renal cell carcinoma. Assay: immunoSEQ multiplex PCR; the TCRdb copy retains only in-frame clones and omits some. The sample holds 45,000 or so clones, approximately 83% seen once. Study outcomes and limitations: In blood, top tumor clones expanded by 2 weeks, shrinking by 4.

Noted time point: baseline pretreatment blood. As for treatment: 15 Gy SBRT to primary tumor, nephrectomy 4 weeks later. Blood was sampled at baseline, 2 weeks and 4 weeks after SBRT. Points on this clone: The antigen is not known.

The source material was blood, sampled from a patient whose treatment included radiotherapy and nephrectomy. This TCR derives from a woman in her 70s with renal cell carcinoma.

The CDR3 region is CASSPWRGDSTGELFF. The DNA for the CDR3 is TGTGCCAGCAGCCCCTGGAGGGGCGACAGCACCGGGGAGCTGTTTTTT. V and J are TRBV27 and TRBJ2-2, with D perhaps TRBD2 (6 bases). The CDR3 is made up of 16 amino acids. V was clipped by 6 bases and J by 4 bases, with 18 bases between them. Germline V lookup: CDR1 MNHEY, CDR2 SMNVEV (reference sequence).